Listed here are 3 T cell receptor beta chains from one sample, sequenced in a study of blood T cell repertoires in COVID-19 (dated by TCRdb to 2020 to 2021). Library preparation employed the immunoSEQ multiplex PCR assay. TCRdb limited this immuneACCESS table to in-frame rearrangements with V and J called. A share of clones is missing; checked studies link under half to unresolved V genes, and the rest is unexplained. The sample table holds about 40,000 clones, of which roughly four fifths were seen once. The ten largest clones represent about 44% of the sample. Sample: peripheral blood. These TCRs come from a human donor in a cohort sampled during active or convalescent COVID-19. The donor label of this sample is uncertain.

This clone has a count of ten or more. J is TRBJ2-7 and V is TRBV6-5; 7 bases fit TRBD2. CDR3 length: 13 residues. The ends lost 5 bases at V and 5 bases at J; junction bases unmatched: 6. Germline V CDR1 and CDR2: MNHEY, SVGAGI. CDR3 DNA: TGTGCCAGCAGTAAGACTAGCTACCACGAGCAGTACTTC. Amino acid sequence: CASSKTSYHEQYF.

V is TRBV3-1 (or the pseudogene TRBV3-2) and J is TRBJ1-1, with 9 nucleotides matching TRBD1. The germline gives CDR1 LGHDT, CDR2 YNNKEL (reference sequence). The CDR3 is 12 amino acids. The chain's CDR3 is CAPQGANTEAFF. CDR3 bases: TGTGCACCACAGGGGGCGAACACTGAAGCTTTCTTT.

This clone was counted a few times. The chain couples TRBV5-8 to TRBJ1-1; D is undetermined. Trimming took 1 base from V and 11 from J, leaving 12 bases between them. Germline CDR1 reads SGHTS; CDR2 reads YDEGEE. The CDR3 is 12 amino acids. The CDR3 nucleotides are TGTGCCAGCAGCTTGTGGGGAGAAGGCGCTTTCTTT. Encoded protein: CASSLWGEGAFF.